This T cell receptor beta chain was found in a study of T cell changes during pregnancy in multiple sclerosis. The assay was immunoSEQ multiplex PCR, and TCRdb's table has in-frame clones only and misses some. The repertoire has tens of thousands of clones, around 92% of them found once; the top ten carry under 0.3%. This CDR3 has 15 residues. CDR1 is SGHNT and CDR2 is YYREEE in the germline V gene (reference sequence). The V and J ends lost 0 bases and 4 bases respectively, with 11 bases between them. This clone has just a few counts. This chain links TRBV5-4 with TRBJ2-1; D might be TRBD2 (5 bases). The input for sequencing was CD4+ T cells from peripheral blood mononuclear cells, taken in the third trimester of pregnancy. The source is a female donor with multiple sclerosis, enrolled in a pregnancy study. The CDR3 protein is CASSLDRGLYNEQFF. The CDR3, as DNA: TGTGCCAGCAGCTTGGATAGAGGGTTATACAATGAGCAGTTCTTC.